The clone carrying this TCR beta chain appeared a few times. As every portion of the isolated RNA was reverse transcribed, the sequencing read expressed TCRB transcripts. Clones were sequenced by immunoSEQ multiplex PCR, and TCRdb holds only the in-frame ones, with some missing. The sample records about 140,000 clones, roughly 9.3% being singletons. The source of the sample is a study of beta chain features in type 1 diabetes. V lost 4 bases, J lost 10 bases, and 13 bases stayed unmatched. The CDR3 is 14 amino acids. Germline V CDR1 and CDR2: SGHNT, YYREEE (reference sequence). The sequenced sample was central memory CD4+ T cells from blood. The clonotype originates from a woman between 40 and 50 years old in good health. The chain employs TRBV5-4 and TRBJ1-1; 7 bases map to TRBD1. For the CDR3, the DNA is TGTGCCAGCAGCCTGAAAACAGGGGATTACGCAGCTTTCTTT. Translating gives CASSLKTGDYAAFF.